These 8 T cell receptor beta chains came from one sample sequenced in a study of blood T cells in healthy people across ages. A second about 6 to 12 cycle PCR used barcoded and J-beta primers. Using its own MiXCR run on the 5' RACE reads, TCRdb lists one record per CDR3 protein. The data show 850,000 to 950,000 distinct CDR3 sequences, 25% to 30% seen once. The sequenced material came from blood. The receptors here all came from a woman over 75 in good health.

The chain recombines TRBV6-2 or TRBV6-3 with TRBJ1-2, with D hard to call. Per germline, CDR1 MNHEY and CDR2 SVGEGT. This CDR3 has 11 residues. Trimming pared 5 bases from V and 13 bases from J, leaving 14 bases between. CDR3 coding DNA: TGTGCCAGCAGTCAACAGACACGACTCACCTTC. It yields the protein CASSQQTRLTF.

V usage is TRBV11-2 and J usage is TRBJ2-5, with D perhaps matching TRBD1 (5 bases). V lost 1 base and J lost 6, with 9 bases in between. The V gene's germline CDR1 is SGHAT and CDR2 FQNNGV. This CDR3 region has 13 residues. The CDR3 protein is CASSLGGLQTQYF. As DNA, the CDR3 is TGTGCCAGCAGCTTAGGGGGCCTACAGACCCAGTACTTC.

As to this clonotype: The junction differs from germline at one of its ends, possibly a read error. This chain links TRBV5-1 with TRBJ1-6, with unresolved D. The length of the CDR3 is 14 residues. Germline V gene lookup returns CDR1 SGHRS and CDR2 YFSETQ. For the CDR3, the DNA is TGCACCAGCAGCTTGGAACAGAGCAATTCACCCCTCCACTTT. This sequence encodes CTSSLEQSNSPLHF.

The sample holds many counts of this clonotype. The DNA for the CDR3 is TGTGCCAGCAGCCTGACGTGGACTGAAGCTTTCTTT. It translates to CASSLTWTEAFF. The chain employs TRBV7-2 and TRBJ1-1, with D hard to call. The germline CDR1 and CDR2 sequences are SGHTA and FQGNSA. There are 12 residues in the CDR3. With 5 bases removed from V and 5 bases from J, the gap between germline ends came to 9 bases.

The CDR3 sequence: CASRDWGGGQNFYGYTF. As DNA, the CDR3 is TGTGCCAGCAGAGATTGGGGTGGGGGACAGAACTTCTATGGCTACACCTTC. The chain has TRBV12-3 or TRBV12-4 and TRBJ1-2; 7 bases match TRBD1. V shed 6 bases and J 4 bases; nucleotides not matched to a gene: 17. This CDR3 is 17 amino acids long.

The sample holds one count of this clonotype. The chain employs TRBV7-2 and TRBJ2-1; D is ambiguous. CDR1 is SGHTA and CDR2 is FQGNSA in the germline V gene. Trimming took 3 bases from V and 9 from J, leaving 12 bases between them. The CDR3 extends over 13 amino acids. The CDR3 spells CASSFVVSSEQFF. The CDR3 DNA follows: TGTGCCAGCAGCTTCGTAGTGTCTAGTGAGCAGTTCTTC.

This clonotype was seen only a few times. The CDR3 region is CASSSRGQGQSEAFF. CDR3 DNA sequence: TGTGCCAGCAGTTCCCGCGGACAGGGCCAATCTGAAGCTTTCTTT. This chain links TRBV6-2 or TRBV6-3 with TRBJ1-1; 8 bases map to TRBD1. Germline CDR1 and CDR2: MNHEY and SVGEGT. Trimming removed 4 bases from V and 6 bases from J; junction bases left unmatched: 10. The CDR3 consists of 15 residues.

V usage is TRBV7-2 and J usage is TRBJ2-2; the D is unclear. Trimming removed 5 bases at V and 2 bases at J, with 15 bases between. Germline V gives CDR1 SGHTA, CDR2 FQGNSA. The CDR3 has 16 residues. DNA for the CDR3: TGTGCCAGCAGCGGCCTGGAAGCCGGAAACACCGGGGAGCTGTTTTTT. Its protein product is CASSGLEAGNTGELFF.